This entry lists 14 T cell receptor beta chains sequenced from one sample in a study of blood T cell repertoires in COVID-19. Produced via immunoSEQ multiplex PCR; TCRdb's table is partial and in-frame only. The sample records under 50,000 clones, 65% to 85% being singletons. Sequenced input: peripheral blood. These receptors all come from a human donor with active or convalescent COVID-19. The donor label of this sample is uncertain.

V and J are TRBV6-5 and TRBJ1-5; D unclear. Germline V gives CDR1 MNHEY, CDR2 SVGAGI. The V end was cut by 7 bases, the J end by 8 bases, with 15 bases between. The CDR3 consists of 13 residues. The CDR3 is CASTGPKKEPQHF. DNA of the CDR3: TGTGCCAGCACAGGCCCCAAAAAGGAGCCCCAGCATTTT.

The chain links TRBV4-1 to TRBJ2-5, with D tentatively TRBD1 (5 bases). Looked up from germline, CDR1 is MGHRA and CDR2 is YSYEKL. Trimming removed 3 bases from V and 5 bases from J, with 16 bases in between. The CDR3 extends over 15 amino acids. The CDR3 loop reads CASSQVRQPLETQYF. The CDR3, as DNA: TGCGCCAGCAGCCAGGTTAGACAGCCCCTGGAGACCCAGTACTTC.

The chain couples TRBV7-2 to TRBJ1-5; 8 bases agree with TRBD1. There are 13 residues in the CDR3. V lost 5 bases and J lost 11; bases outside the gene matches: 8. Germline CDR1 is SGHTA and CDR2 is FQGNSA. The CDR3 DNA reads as TGTGCCAGCAGCGAACACTACAGGGGGACCCAGCATTTT. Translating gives CASSEHYRGTQHF. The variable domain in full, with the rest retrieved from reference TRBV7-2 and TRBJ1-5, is GAGVSQSPSNKVTEKGKDVELRCDPISGHTALYWYRQSLGQGLEFLIYFQGNSAPDKSGLPSDRFSAERTGGSVSTLTIQRTQQEDSAVYLCASSEHYRGTQHFGDGTRLSIL.

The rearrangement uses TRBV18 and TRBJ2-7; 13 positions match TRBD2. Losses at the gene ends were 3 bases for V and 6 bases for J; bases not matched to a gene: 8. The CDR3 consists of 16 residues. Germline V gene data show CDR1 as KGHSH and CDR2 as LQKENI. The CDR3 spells CASSPRGTSGILEQYF. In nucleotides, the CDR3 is TGTGCCAGCTCACCGCGCGGGACTAGCGGGATTCTCGAGCAGTACTTC.

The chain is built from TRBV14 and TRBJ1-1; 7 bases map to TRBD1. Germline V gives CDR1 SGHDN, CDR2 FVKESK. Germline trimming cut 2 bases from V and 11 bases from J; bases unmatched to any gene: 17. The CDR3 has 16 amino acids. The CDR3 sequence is CASSQPGTDIRRGAFF. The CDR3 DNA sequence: TGTGCCAGCAGCCAACCCGGGACAGATATCCGAAGGGGGGCTTTCTTT.

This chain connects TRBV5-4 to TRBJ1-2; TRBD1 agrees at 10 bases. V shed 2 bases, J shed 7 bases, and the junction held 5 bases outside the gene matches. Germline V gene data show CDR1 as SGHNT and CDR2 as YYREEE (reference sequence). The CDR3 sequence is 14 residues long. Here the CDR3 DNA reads TGTGCCAGCAGCTTTCAGGGACAGGGGTTTGGCTACACCTTC. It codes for CASSFQGQGFGYTF. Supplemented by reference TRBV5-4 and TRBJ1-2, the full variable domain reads ETGVTQSPTHLIKTRGQQVTLRCSSQSGHNTVSWYQQALGQGPQFIFQYYREEENGRGNFPPRFSGLQFPNYSSELNVNALELDDSALYLCASSFQGQGFGYTFGSGTRLTVV.

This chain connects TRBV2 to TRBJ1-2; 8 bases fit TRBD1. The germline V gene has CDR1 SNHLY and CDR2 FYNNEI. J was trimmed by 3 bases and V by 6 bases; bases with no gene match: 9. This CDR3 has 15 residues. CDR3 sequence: CASRTDRDRHYGYTF. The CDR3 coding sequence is TGTGCCAGCAGAACAGACCGGGACAGGCACTATGGCTACACCTTC.

CDR3 sequence: CASSPVAGNYNEQFF. DNA of the CDR3: TGTGCCAGCAGCCCAGTAGCGGGAAACTACAATGAGCAGTTCTTC. This chain uses TRBV11-2 with TRBJ2-1, with 8 bases identical to TRBD2. Per germline, CDR1 SGHAT and CDR2 FQNNGV. V trimming: 5 bases; J trimming: 3 bases; junction bases outside the gene matches: 6. CDR3 length equals 15 residues.

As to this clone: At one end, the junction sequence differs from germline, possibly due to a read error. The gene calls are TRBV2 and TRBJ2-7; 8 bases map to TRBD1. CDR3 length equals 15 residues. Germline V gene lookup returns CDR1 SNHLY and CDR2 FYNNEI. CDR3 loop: CASTEQGQASYEQYF. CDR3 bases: TGTGCCAGCACTGAACAGGGACAGGCCTCCTACGAGCAGTACTTC.

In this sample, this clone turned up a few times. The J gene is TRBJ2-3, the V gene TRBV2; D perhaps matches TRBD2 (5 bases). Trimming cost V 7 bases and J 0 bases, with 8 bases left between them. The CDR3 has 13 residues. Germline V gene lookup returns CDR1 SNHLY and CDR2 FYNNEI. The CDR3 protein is CASTQRSTDTQYF. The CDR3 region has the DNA TGTGCCAGCACCCAGCGGAGCACAGATACGCAGTATTTT.

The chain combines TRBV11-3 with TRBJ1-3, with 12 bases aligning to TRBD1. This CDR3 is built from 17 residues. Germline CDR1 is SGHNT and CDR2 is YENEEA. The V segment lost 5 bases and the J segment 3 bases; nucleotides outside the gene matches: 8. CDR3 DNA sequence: TGTGCCAGCAGCGACGGCCGGGACAGGGGGCTTGGAAACACCATATATTTT. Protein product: CASSDGRDRGLGNTIYF.

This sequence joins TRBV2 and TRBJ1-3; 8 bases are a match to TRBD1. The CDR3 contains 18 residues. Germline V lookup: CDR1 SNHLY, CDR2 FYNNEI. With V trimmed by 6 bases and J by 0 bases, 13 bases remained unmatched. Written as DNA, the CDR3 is TGTGCCAGCAGGCACCCGCAGGGGGCCATAGGCTCTGGAAACACCATATATTTT. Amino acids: CASRHPQGAIGSGNTIYF. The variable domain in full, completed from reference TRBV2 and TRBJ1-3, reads EPEVTQTPSHQVTQMGQEVILRCVPISNHLYFYWYRQILGQKVEFLVSFYNNEISEKSEIFDDQFSVERPDGSNFTLKIRSTKLEDSAMYFCASRHPQGAIGSGNTIYFGEGSWLTVV.

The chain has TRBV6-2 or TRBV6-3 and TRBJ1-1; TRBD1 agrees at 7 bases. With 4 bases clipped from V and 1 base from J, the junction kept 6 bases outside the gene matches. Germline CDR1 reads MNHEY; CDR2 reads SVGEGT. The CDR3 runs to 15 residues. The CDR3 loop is CASSWSYRGNTEAFF. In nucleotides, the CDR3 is TGTGCCAGCAGTTGGAGCTACAGGGGGAACACTGAAGCTTTCTTT.

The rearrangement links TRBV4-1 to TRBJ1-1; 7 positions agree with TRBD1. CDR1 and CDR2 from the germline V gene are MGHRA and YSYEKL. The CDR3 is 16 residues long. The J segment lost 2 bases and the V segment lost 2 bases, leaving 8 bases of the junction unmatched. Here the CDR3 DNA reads TGCGCCAGCAGCCAACAACCGGGACAGAGTAACACTGAAGCTTTCTTT. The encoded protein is CASSQQPGQSNTEAFF.